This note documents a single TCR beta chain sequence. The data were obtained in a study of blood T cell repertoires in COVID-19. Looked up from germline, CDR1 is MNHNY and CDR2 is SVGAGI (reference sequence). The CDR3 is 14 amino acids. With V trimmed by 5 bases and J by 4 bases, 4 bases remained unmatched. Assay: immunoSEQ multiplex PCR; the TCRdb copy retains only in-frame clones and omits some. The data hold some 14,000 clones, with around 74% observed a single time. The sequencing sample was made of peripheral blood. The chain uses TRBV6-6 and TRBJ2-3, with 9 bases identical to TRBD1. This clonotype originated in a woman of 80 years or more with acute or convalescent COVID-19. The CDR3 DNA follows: TGTGCCAGCAGTAACAGGGGGCCGCCAGATACGCAGTATTTT. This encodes CASSNRGPPDTQYF.